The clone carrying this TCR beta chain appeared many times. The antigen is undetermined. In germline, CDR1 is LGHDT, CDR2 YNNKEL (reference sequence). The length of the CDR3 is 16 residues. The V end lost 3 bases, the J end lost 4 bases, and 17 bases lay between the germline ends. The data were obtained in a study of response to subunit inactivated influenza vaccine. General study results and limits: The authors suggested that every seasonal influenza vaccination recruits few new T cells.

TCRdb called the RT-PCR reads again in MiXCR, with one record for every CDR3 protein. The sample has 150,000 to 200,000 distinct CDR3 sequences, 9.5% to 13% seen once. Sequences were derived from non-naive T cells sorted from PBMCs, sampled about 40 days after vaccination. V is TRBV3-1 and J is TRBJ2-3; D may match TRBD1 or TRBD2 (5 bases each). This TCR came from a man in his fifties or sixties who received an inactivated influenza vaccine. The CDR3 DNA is TGTGCCAGCAGCCAGGGACCGGGCCCCGGCTCAGATACGCAGTATTTT. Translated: CASSQGPGPGSDTQYF.